Presented here are 14 T cell receptor beta chains from one specimen sequenced in a study of T cell changes during pregnancy in multiple sclerosis. Using immunoSEQ multiplex PCR, the repertoire was profiled, and TCRdb retains in-frame clones only, with some absent. This table has tens of thousands of clones, 90% appearing once. Sequencing was performed on peripheral blood, taken after pregnancy. These TCRs come from a female donor in good health, enrolled as a control in a pregnancy study.

The chain employs TRBV7-9 and TRBJ1-6, with TRBD1 as a possible D gene (6 bases). V was trimmed by 1 base and J by 7 bases, leaving 11 bases between them. Germline CDR1 SEHNR, CDR2 FQNEAQ (reference sequence). There are 15 residues in the CDR3. The CDR3, as DNA: TGTGCCAGCAGCTTAGAGGGGACACAGAATTCACCCCTCCACTTT. Protein: CASSLEGTQNSPLHF.

The J gene is TRBJ1-1, the V gene TRBV15; the match to TRBD1 covers 8 bases. V was pared by 3 bases and J by 2 bases, with 2 bases of the junction left unmatched. Germline CDR1 LNHNV, CDR2 YYDKDF (reference sequence). There are 14 residues in the CDR3. The CDR3 sequence: CATSRDRANTEAFF. The CDR3, as DNA: TGTGCCACCAGCAGGGACAGGGCTAACACTGAAGCTTTCTTT.

The rearrangement joins TRBV6-1 to TRBJ2-2, with TRBD2 identical over 14 bases. Germline V CDR1 and CDR2: MNHNS, SASEGT. The CDR3 length is 18 residues. Trimming at V came to 3 bases and at J to 7 bases, leaving 10 bases not matched to a gene. The CDR3 region has the DNA TGTGCCAGCAGTGAGAGACTAGCGGGGGGGCGGGAAATCGGGGAGCTGTTTTTT. This sequence encodes CASSERLAGGREIGELFF.

V and J are TRBV18 and TRBJ1-5, with TRBD1 as a possible D gene (6 bases). CDR1 and CDR2 (germline): KGHSH, LQKENI. Trimming stripped 5 bases from V and 4 bases from J, with 9 bases between. The CDR3 loop spans 13 amino acids. Here the CDR3 reads CASSIQGNQPQHF. DNA of the CDR3: TGTGCCAGCTCAATACAGGGAAATCAGCCCCAGCATTTT.

V is TRBV5-5 and J is TRBJ1-5; D remains unclear. Germline V gene sequence: CDR1 SGHKS, CDR2 YYEKEE (reference sequence). CDR3 length: 15 residues. V shed 2 bases and J shed 4 bases, with 13 bases lying between them. Here the CDR3 DNA reads TGTGCCAGCAGCTTAAGAGGCGAAGGAAATCAGCCCCAGCATTTT. Its protein product is CASSLRGEGNQPQHF.

This clone appeared a single time. The V call is TRBV30, the J call TRBJ2-7; 7 nucleotides line up with TRBD2. This CDR3 contains 13 residues. The trim removed 2 bases at V and 3 bases at J, leaving 4 bases unmatched. Germline CDR1 and CDR2: GTSNPN and SVGIG (reference sequence). The chain's CDR3 is CAWSTRDYYEQYF. The CDR3 DNA reads TGTGCCTGGAGTACCCGGGACTACTACGAGCAGTACTTC.

The chain uses TRBV25-1 and TRBJ1-4, with D uncertain. Germline CDR1 reads MGHDK; CDR2 reads SYGVNS. Trimming shortened V by 2 bases and J by 4 bases, and 11 bases separated the two germline ends. The CDR3 loop spans 15 amino acids. CDR3 nucleotide sequence: TGTGCCAGCAGTGAACCGGGGTCCTATAATGAAAAACTGTTTTTT. Translation: CASSEPGSYNEKLFF.

The chain links TRBV6-1 to TRBJ1-1; TRBD1 might be the D (5 bases). V was shortened by 3 bases and J by 5 bases, with 10 bases between the two germline ends. CDR1 and CDR2 (germline): MNHNS, SASEGT. The CDR3 spans 13 residues. The CDR3 is CASSEKGRTEAFF. CDR3 bases: TGTGCCAGCAGTGAGAAGGGGCGAACTGAAGCTTTCTTT.

The gene calls are TRBV10-3 and TRBJ1-1; 12 nucleotides align to TRBD1. The V segment lost 6 bases and the J segment 3 bases; nucleotides outside the gene matches: 5. The CDR3 covers 15 residues. Per the germline V gene, CDR1 is ENHRY and CDR2 is SYGVKD. DNA for the CDR3: TGTGCCATCAGCTCGGGGGACAGGGGGCACACTGAAGCTTTCTTT. It translates to CAISSGDRGHTEAFF.

The rearrangement joins TRBV19 to TRBJ2-7; 7 positions match TRBD1. CDR1 LNHDA and CDR2 SQIVND come from the germline V gene (reference sequence). The CDR3 is made up of 13 amino acids. The trim removed 4 bases at V and 3 bases at J, leaving 3 bases unmatched. The CDR3 loop reads CASSKGQVYEQYF. As DNA, the CDR3 is TGTGCCAGTAGTAAAGGACAGGTCTACGAGCAGTACTTC. Together with reference TRBV19 and TRBJ2-7, the CDR3 gives the full variable domain: DGGITQSPKYLFRKEGQNVTLSCEQNLNHDAMYWYRQDPGQGLRLIYYSQIVNDFQKGDIAEGYSVSREKKESFPLTVTSAQKNPTAFYLCASSKGQVYEQYFGPGTRLTVT.

DNA for the CDR3: TGTGCCAGCCTAGCGGGGACGAACACCGGGGAGCTGTTTTTT. It yields the protein CASLAGTNTGELFF. This chain connects TRBV6-1 to TRBJ2-2, with 9 nucleotides matching TRBD2. The CDR3 runs to 14 residues. In germline, CDR1 is MNHNS, CDR2 SASEGT. V shed 8 bases and J 0 bases; nucleotides not matched to a gene: 1.

In DNA form, the CDR3 reads TGTGCCAGCAGTGAGCCGGGGTCGGGAGGAACCTACAATGAGCAGTTCTTC. As protein: CASSEPGSGGTYNEQFF. The chain joins TRBV6-1 to TRBJ2-1; 7 bases align to TRBD2. Per germline, CDR1 MNHNS and CDR2 SASEGT. This CDR3 comprises 17 residues. With 3 bases clipped from V and 2 bases from J, the junction kept 10 bases outside the gene matches.

J is TRBJ2-5 and V is TRBV4-3, with D perhaps TRBD2 (5 bases). The CDR3 spans 17 residues. Germline values: CDR1 LGHNA, CDR2 YSLEER. Trimming took off 0 bases at V and 2 bases at J, with 16 bases between the two ends. CDR3 sequence: CASSQDWTLSLQETQYF. CDR3 DNA: TGCGCCAGCAGCCAAGATTGGACTCTCTCCCTACAAGAGACCCAGTACTTC.

V gene TRBV19 combines with J gene TRBJ1-3; tentative D call: TRBD1 (5 bases). The CDR3 covers 13 residues. CDR1 is LNHDA, CDR2 SQIVND, per germline (reference sequence). Here the CDR3 reads CASRASSGNTIYF. CDR3 nucleotide sequence: TGTGCAAGCAGGGCTTCCTCTGGAAACACCATATATTTT.